The 12 T cell receptor beta chains below were found in one sample sequenced in a study of PD-L1 blockade in urothelial cancer. Time point reported: peripheral blood 6 weeks after treatment start. Clones were read by immunoSEQ multiplex PCR, and TCRdb kept only the in-frame ones, dropping some. The sample records some 110,000 clones, approximately 90% being singletons. The specimen comprised PBMCs, sampled around atezolizumab (anti-PD-L1) treatment. The receptor source for this set is a man in his fifties or sixties with urothelial cancer.

This clone was counted a single time. The CDR3 loop is CASSPRSGTLTSRTVGANVLTF. CDR3 DNA sequence: TGTGCCAGCAGCCCAAGATCCGGGACACTGACTTCGAGAACGGTGGGGGCCAACGTCCTGACTTTC. The chain couples TRBV7-3 to TRBJ2-6, with D perhaps TRBD1 (6 bases). Per the germline V gene, CDR1 is SGHTA and CDR2 is FQGTGA. This CDR3 contains 22 residues. V was shortened by 5 bases and J by 4 bases, with 33 bases between the two germline ends.

The rearrangement uses TRBV10-3 and TRBJ1-5; D perhaps matches TRBD1 (6 bases). Germline V gives CDR1 ENHRY, CDR2 SYGVKD. Trimming pared 6 bases from V and 5 bases from J, leaving 11 bases between. The CDR3 is 13 residues long. CDR3 sequence: CAISGQIDQPQHF. In nucleotides, the CDR3 is TGTGCCATCAGCGGACAGATAGATCAGCCCCAGCATTTT.

This clone occurred once. In DNA form, the CDR3 reads TGTGCCAGCAGCTCCTCTTCAGGGTCGCCCCAGCATTTT. Protein sequence: CASSSSSGSPQHF. The J gene is TRBJ1-5, the V gene TRBV7-9; tentatively, D is TRBD1 (5 bases). Germline CDR1 and CDR2: SEHNR and FQNEAQ (reference sequence). V lost 4 bases and J 9 bases, leaving 13 bases between the germline ends. There are 13 residues in the CDR3.

The chain combines TRBV6-5 with TRBJ1-5; D ambiguous. Between the trimmed V and J ends, which lost 5 bases and 1 base, there was a span of 12 bases. Germline loops: CDR1 MNHEY, CDR2 SVGAGI. CDR3 size: 15 residues. The CDR3 region is CASSAGKGSNQPQHF. For the CDR3, the DNA is TGTGCCAGCAGTGCGGGGAAGGGAAGCAATCAGCCCCAGCATTTT.

The chain couples TRBV19 to TRBJ2-1; no definite D call. Germline CDR1 and CDR2: LNHDA and SQIVND (reference sequence). The ends were cut back, 11 bases at V and 6 bases at J, with 5 bases in the middle. CDR3 size: 9 residues. CDR3 region: CADFNEQFF. CDR3 sequence (DNA): TGTGCCGACTTCAATGAGCAGTTCTTC.

The genes are TRBV18 and TRBJ2-2; maybe TRBD2 (5 bases). V shed 2 bases and J shed 7 bases, with 14 bases lying between them. Looked up from germline, CDR1 is KGHSH and CDR2 is LQKENI. The CDR3 totals 15 residues. The CDR3 is CASSPVIRDGGELFF. The CDR3 coding sequence is TGTGCCAGCTCACCAGTAATTCGGGATGGCGGGGAGCTGTTTTTT.

V and J are TRBV27 and TRBJ1-1; TRBD1 is a possible D gene (5 bases). Trimming shortened V by 4 bases and J by 5 bases, and 20 bases separated the two germline ends. Per germline, CDR1 MNHEY and CDR2 SMNVEV (reference sequence). This CDR3 has 16 amino acids. The CDR3 loop is CASSYRGGGGLTEAFF. For the CDR3, the DNA is TGTGCCAGCAGTTACCGCGGGGGGGGAGGTCTGACTGAAGCTTTCTTT.

The rearrangement uses TRBV5-1 and TRBJ2-5, with 16 bases identical to TRBD2. Trimming at V came to 1 base and at J to 1 base, leaving 7 bases not matched to a gene. In germline, CDR1 is SGHRS, CDR2 YFSETQ. The CDR3 is made up of 19 amino acids. The CDR3 protein is CASSLQGLAGGGPQETQYF. In DNA form, the CDR3 reads TGCGCCAGCAGCTTGCAGGGACTAGCGGGAGGGGGCCCCCAAGAGACCCAGTACTTC.

This rearrangement joins TRBV19 to TRBJ1-6; possible D gene TRBD1, 6 bases. The CDR3 extends over 14 amino acids. Trimming left V 6 bases short and J 4 bases short, with 10 bases between. Germline CDR1 reads LNHDA; CDR2 reads SQIVND (reference sequence). The CDR3 nucleotides read TGTGCCAGTAGCCACAGGGAATATAATTCACCCCTCCACTTT. This encodes CASSHREYNSPLHF.

The gene calls are TRBV15 and TRBJ1-5, with D tentatively TRBD1 (5 bases). CDR1 and CDR2 from the germline V gene are LNHNV and YYDKDF (reference sequence). The CDR3 totals 13 residues. The V gene lost 1 base and the J gene lost 5 bases, with 6 bases spanning the gap. The CDR3 sequence is CATSRGGDQPQHF. The CDR3 bases are TGTGCCACCAGCAGAGGGGGGGATCAGCCCCAGCATTTT. Full variable domain (outside the CDR3, taken from reference TRBV15 and TRBJ1-5): DAMVIQNPRYQVTQFGKPVTLSCSQTLNHNVMYWYQQKSSQAPKLLFHYYDKDFNNEADTPDNFQSRRPNTSFCFLDIRSPGLGDTAMYLCATSRGGDQPQHFGDGTRLSIL.

The rearrangement uses TRBV9 and TRBJ2-5, with TRBD2 matching over 14 bases. This CDR3 contains 14 residues. The germline V gene encodes CDR1 SGDLS and CDR2 YYNGEE. J lost 5 bases, V lost 6 bases, and 3 bases had no gene match. The CDR3 sequence is CASTRTSGGETQYF. CDR3 DNA: TGTGCCAGCACCAGGACTAGCGGGGGGGAGACCCAGTACTTC.

The V and J genes are TRBV18 and TRBJ2-1, with TRBD2 matching 11 bases. After removal of 3 bases from V and 4 bases from J, the junction contained 5 bases not matched to a gene. This CDR3 is built from 16 residues. Germline V gene lookup returns CDR1 KGHSH and CDR2 LQKENI. As DNA, the CDR3 is TGTGCCAGCTCACCCCCTAGCGGGGGGACTTACAATGAGCAGTTCTTC. It translates to CASSPPSGGTYNEQFF. Full variable domain (outside the CDR3, taken from reference TRBV18 and TRBJ2-1): NAGVMQNPRHLVRRRGQEARLRCSPMKGHSHVYWYRQLPEEGLKFMVYLQKENIIDESGMPKERFSAEFPKEGPSILRIQQVVRGDSAAYFCASSPPSGGTYNEQFFGPGTRLTVL.